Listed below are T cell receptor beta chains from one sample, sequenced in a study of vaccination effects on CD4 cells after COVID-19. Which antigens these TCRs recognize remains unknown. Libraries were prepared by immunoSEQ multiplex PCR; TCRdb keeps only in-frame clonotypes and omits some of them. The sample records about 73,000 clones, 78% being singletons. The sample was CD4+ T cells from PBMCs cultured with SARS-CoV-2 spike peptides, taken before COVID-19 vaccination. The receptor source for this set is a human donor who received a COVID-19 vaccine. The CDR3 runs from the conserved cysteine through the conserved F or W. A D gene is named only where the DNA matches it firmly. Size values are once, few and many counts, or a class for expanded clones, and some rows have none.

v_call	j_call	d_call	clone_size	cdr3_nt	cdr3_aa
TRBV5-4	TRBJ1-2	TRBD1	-	TGTGCCAGCAGCAAGACAACAGGGGACTATGGCTACACCTTC	CASSKTTGDYGYTF
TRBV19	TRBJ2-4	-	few	TGTGCCAGTAGTACCCCAGGGTTGGTACACATTCAGTACTTC	CASSTPGLVHIQYF
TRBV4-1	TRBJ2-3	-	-	TGCGCCAGCAGCCAAGACCCGACTAGCACAGATACGCAGTATTTT	CASSQDPTSTDTQYF
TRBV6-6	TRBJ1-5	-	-	TGTGCCAGCAGTTTGGACGCAACCTTAAATCAGCCCCAGCATTTT	CASSLDATLNQPQHF
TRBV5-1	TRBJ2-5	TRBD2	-	TGCGCCAGCCACCCTGAACTAGCGGGGCAAGAGACCCAGTACTTC	CASHPELAGQETQYF
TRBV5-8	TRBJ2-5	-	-	TGTGCCAGCAGCTGCTTTGGTGAAGGGGAGCGAGAGACCCAGTACTTC	CASSCFGEGERETQYF
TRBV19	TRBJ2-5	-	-	TGTGCCAGTAAGCGCATTGCGGGGGCGAACCAAGAGACCCAGTACTTC	CASKRIAGANQETQYF
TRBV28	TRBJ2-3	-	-	TGTGCCAGCAGTTTATCCCCCCCAGGGCTCGGGGCAGATACGCAGTATTTT	CASSLSPPGLGADTQYF
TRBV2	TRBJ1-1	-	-	TGTGCCAGCAGTACCGACAGGACCCTCGAAGCTTTCTTT	CASSTDRTLEAFF
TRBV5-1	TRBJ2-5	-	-	TGCGCCAGCAGCAACCAGTGGGGGAACGGACGCCAGTACTTC	CASSNQWGNGRQYF
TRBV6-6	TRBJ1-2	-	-	TGTGCCAGCAGTTACGGTAATCGCCCCAACTATGGCTACACCTTC	CASSYGNRPNYGYTF
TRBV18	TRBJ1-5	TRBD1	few	TGTGCCAGCTCACCAGGGACAGGGAAACAGCCCCAGCATTTT	CASSPGTGKQPQHF
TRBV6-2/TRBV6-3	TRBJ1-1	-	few	TGTGCCAGCAGTCAGGAAAAGGGGTGGGGGAACACTGAAGCTTTCTTT	CASSQEKGWGNTEAFF
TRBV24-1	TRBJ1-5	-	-	TGTGCCACCAGTGGCGTTACCGGGGAGCGGAATCAGCCCCAGCATTTT	CATSGVTGERNQPQHF
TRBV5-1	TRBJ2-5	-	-	TGCGCCAGCAGCTCGGGACCCGTGGGCCTCCAAGAGACCCAGTACTTC	CASSSGPVGLQETQYF
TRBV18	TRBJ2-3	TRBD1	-	TGTGCCAGCTCACTAGTACCTGGACAGGGCCGAACCACAGATACGCAGTATTTT	CASSLVPGQGRTTDTQYF
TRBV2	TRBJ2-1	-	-	TGTGCCAGCAGCCTGGGACGATACAATGAGCAGTTCTTC	CASSLGRYNEQFF